The 14 T cell receptor beta chains presented below share a single source sample, sequenced in a study of cytomegalovirus exposure and HLA in healthy donors. The PCR ran on 60 Vbeta and 13 Jbeta primers. Produced via immunoSEQ multiplex PCR; TCRdb's table is partial and in-frame only. The sample holds 95,000 to 150,000 clones, roughly 74% seen once. Specimen: PBMCs. The receptors were sampled from a woman between 50 and 59 years old in good health and CMV-seropositive.

This clone turned up a few times. The V and J genes are TRBV5-6 and TRBJ2-5; TRBD2 matches 10 bases. V shed 4 bases and J 3 bases; nucleotides not matched to a gene: 12. The CDR3 extends over 17 amino acids. From germline, CDR1 is SGHDT and CDR2 YYEEEE. This chain's CDR3 is CASSPTTSGDYKETQYF. CDR3 bases: TGTGCCAGCAGCCCGACCACTAGCGGGGATTATAAAGAGACCCAGTACTTC.

This clone occurred once. V is TRBV19 and J is TRBJ2-7, with 9 bases identical to TRBD1. The germline V gene has CDR1 LNHDA and CDR2 SQIVND (reference sequence). The V gene end was trimmed by 5 bases and the J gene end by 1 base; junction bases not matched to a gene: 3. This CDR3 has 14 residues. CDR3 nucleotides: TGTGCCAGTAGTGTGGGACAGGGATCCTACGAGCAGTACTTC. It is translated as CASSVGQGSYEQYF.

The rearrangement links TRBV28 to TRBJ2-1; a weak D match, TRBD2 (5 bases). This CDR3 has 13 amino acids. Germline CDR1 is MDHEN and CDR2 is SYDVKM. The V end was cut by 8 bases, the J end by 7 bases, with 15 bases between. This CDR3 reads CASLSGRRNEQFF. The DNA of the CDR3 is TGTGCCAGCCTTTCCGGCCGGAGGAATGAGCAGTTCTTC.

The chain links TRBV7-9 to TRBJ1-2, with D unclear. The germline V and J ends were trimmed by 2 bases and 4 bases, with 11 bases remaining between them. The CDR3 extends over 14 amino acids. Germline CDR1 is SEHNR and CDR2 is FQNEAQ (reference sequence). CDR3 in amino acids: CASSLSGQAYGYTF. The DNA for the CDR3 is TGTGCCAGCAGCTTAAGTGGGCAGGCCTATGGCTACACCTTC.

This chain links TRBV7-9 with TRBJ2-7; no firm D call. With 7 bases removed from V and 0 bases from J, the gap between germline ends came to 16 bases. The CDR3 has 15 residues. Germline values: CDR1 SEHNR, CDR2 FQNEAQ (reference sequence). The CDR3 DNA reads TGTGCCAGCACCGCTATGATTTCGGGCTCCTACGAGCAGTACTTC. Encoded protein: CASTAMISGSYEQYF.

V gene TRBV11-2 combines with J gene TRBJ2-5; 7 bases agree with TRBD2. This CDR3 region has 15 residues. Germline-derived CDR1 and CDR2 are SGHAT and FQNNGV. V lost 4 bases to trimming and J lost 7 bases; unmatched junction nucleotides: 12. As DNA, the CDR3 is TGTGCCAGCAGCTCAGGACTAGTTGGGGAGGGGACCCAGTACTTC. Amino acid sequence: CASSSGLVGEGTQYF.

This clone was counted a few times. The V gene is TRBV2, the J gene TRBJ2-7; 8 bases align to TRBD2. Trimming cost V 8 bases and J 4 bases; bases outside gene matches: 16. The CDR3 covers 16 residues. CDR1 and CDR2 (germline): SNHLY, FYNNEI. The CDR3 loop is CASDPWDRGGRYEQYF. DNA of the CDR3: TGTGCCAGCGACCCGTGGGACCGGGGGGGGAGGTACGAGCAGTACTTC.

The chain recombines TRBV9 with TRBJ1-5, with 7 nucleotides matching TRBD1. V lost 4 bases to trimming and J lost 1 base; unmatched junction nucleotides: 2. Germline V gene sequence: CDR1 SGDLS, CDR2 YYNGEE. CDR3 length: 14 amino acids. This chain's CDR3 is CASSPQGSNQPQHF. DNA of the CDR3: TGTGCCAGCAGCCCACAGGGGAGCAATCAGCCCCAGCATTTT.

This chain uses TRBV25-1 with TRBJ1-1; D is unresolved. Deletions cut 4 bases from V and 1 base from J, with 7 bases between. The CDR3 contains 13 residues. CDR1 is MGHDK and CDR2 is SYGVNS in the germline V gene. The CDR3 is CASSGHRNTEAFF. The DNA of the CDR3 is TGTGCCAGCAGTGGGCACAGGAACACTGAAGCTTTCTTT.

The sample holds a few counts of this clone. The rearrangement links TRBV5-1 to TRBJ2-1; 9 bases are a match to TRBD1. The V segment lost 4 bases and the J segment 4 bases; nucleotides outside the gene matches: 9. Germline V gene data show CDR1 as SGHRS and CDR2 as YFSETQ. The CDR3 totals 16 residues. Here the CDR3 DNA reads TGCGCCAGCAGCGACTCCCCGGGACAGGGATACAATGAGCAGTTCTTC. Residues: CASSDSPGQGYNEQFF.

This sequence joins TRBV14 and TRBJ2-2; D is unresolved. V shed 0 bases and J shed 6 bases, with 11 bases lying between them. The germline CDR1 and CDR2 sequences are SGHDN and FVKESK. The CDR3 loop spans 15 amino acids. The CDR3 region is CASSQDSRSSGELFF. CDR3 nucleotide sequence: TGTGCCAGCAGCCAAGACTCACGGTCCTCCGGGGAGCTGTTTTTT.

This clone has only one observation. This chain's CDR3 is CASSVQLAQYNEQFF. CDR3 DNA sequence: TGTGCCAGCAGTGTGCAACTAGCGCAATACAATGAGCAGTTCTTC. V gene TRBV2 combines with J gene TRBJ2-1; 7 nucleotides align to TRBD2. The CDR3 is 15 amino acids. Germline CDR1 and CDR2: SNHLY and FYNNEI. With 4 bases clipped from V and 4 bases from J, the junction kept 7 bases outside the gene matches. The complete variable domain, with remaining parts taken from reference TRBV2 and TRBJ2-1, reads EPEVTQTPSHQVTQMGQEVILRCVPISNHLYFYWYRQILGQKVEFLVSFYNNEISEKSEIFDDQFSVERPDGSNFTLKIRSTKLEDSAMYFCASSVQLAQYNEQFFGPGTRLTVL.

The chain combines TRBV7-9 with TRBJ1-3; TRBD1 is a possible D gene (6 bases). V shed 5 bases and J shed 8 bases, with 13 bases lying between them. The CDR3 loop spans 13 amino acids. Germline V gene lookup returns CDR1 SEHNR and CDR2 FQNEAQ (reference sequence). This chain's CDR3 is CASSQLGADTIYF. CDR3 nucleotide sequence: TGTGCCAGCAGCCAATTGGGGGCGGACACCATATATTTT. Full variable domain (outside the CDR3, taken from reference TRBV7-9 and TRBJ1-3): DTGVSQNPRHKITKRGQNVTFRCDPISEHNRLYWYRQTLGQGPEFLTYFQNEAQLEKSRLLSDRFSAERPKGSFSTLEIQRTEQGDSAMYLCASSQLGADTIYFGEGSWLTVV.

The rearrangement uses TRBV12-5 and TRBJ2-3; 10 nucleotides align to TRBD2. J was trimmed by 6 bases and V by 1 base; bases with no gene match: 4. This CDR3 contains 15 residues. Germline CDR1 and CDR2: LGHNT and FRNRAP. The CDR3 DNA sequence: TGTGCTAGTGGTTTGGGTAGCGGGGGGATGGATACGCAGTATTTT. Residues: CASGLGSGGMDTQYF.